This T cell receptor (beta chain) was found in a study of monozygotic twins with inflammatory bowel disease. General study results and limits: IBD-affected twins scored below their healthy co-twins in TCRbeta diversity (inverse Simpson).

Template switching added UMIs carrying a 6-nucleotide sample barcode. TCRdb reprocessed the 5' RACE reads and stores each CDR3 protein as one record, lacking DNA. Its table records nearly 450,000 distinct CDR3 sequences. Comment on this clonotype: The antigen is not known.

This TCR was sampled from a human donor with ulcerative colitis or Crohn's disease, or a healthy co-twin of an affected twin (not recorded which). The source material was blood.

The CDR3 sequence is CASSYRATTNYGYTF. This chain uses TRBV12-3 or TRBV12-4 with TRBJ1-2; the TRBD1 assignment by TCRdb is unverifiable without DNA. This CDR3 contains 15 residues.